The 11 T cell receptor beta chains below come from one sample, sequenced in a study of CD8 T cells in ankylosing spondylitis. Overall study results and limits: What appeared characteristic of ankylosing spondylitis blood was a TCR beta motif of fewer than ten highly homologous variants.

These TCRs' antigens remain unknown. MiXCR, applied by TCRdb to the 5' RACE reads, yields one record per CDR3 protein. The sample contains approximately 540,000 distinct CDR3 sequences, roughly an eighth of which appear only once. Sequencing was carried out using blood, either unsorted or a sorted T cell fraction (not recorded which). Source of these receptors: a male donor with ankylosing spondylitis.

This clonotype appeared many times. The rearrangement joins TRBV20-1 to TRBJ2-1; the match to TRBD2 covers 10 bases. Germline V lookup: CDR1 DFQATT, CDR2 SNEGSKA (reference sequence). The CDR3 length is 14 residues. The CDR3 protein is CSPLGLAGANEQFF. In DNA, the CDR3 is TGCAGCCCTCTCGGGCTAGCGGGAGCCAATGAGCAGTTCTTC.

The sample holds many counts of this clonotype. The chain couples TRBV12-3 or TRBV12-4 to TRBJ1-1; weak D call: TRBD1 (6 bases). CDR3 size: 13 residues. V was cut by 6 bases and J by 3 bases, with 11 bases left in between. CDR3 protein: CASSSAGDTEAFF. CDR3 DNA sequence: TGTGCCAGCAGCTCAGCAGGGGACACTGAAGCTTTCTTT.

The table lists this clonotype with a few counts. This may stem from a read error, because a much larger clone lies one nucleotide away. The rearrangement joins TRBV25-1 to TRBJ2-7, with D uncertain. In germline, CDR1 is MGHDK, CDR2 SYGVNS. V shed 3 bases and J shed 4 bases, with 4 bases lying between them. This CDR3 spans 11 amino acids. The CDR3 spells CASSEKYEQYF. The DNA of the CDR3 is TGTGCCAGCAGTGAGAAGTACGAGCAGTACTTC.

The chain joins TRBV29-1 to TRBJ1-5; D is uncertain. V shed 7 bases and J shed 5 bases, with 12 bases lying between them. Germline CDR1 SQVTM, CDR2 ANQGSEA. The CDR3 consists of 12 residues. CDR3 protein: CSARMADQPQHF. The DNA for the CDR3 is TGCAGCGCCCGTATGGCGGATCAGCCCCAGCATTTT. The full variable domain, its missing parts supplied by reference TRBV29-1 and TRBJ1-5, is SAVISQKPSRDICQRGTSLTIQCQVDSQVTMMFWYRQQPGQSLTLIATANQGSEATYESGFVIDKFPISRPNLTFSTLTVSNMSPEDSSIYLCSARMADQPQHFGDGTRLSIL.

The chain has TRBV19 and TRBJ1-5; no definite D call. V shed 2 bases and J shed 3 bases, with 11 bases lying between them. The germline V gene encodes CDR1 LNHDA and CDR2 SQIVND (reference sequence). The CDR3 runs to 15 residues. The CDR3: CASSIMAQPNQPQHF. As DNA, the CDR3 is TGTGCCAGTAGTATAATGGCACAGCCCAATCAGCCCCAGCATTTT.

This clonotype was counted ten times or more. The CDR3, as DNA: TGTGCCAGCAGAGACAGGAACTATGGCTACACCTTC. It yields the protein CASRDRNYGYTF. The chain joins TRBV2 to TRBJ1-2; tentatively, D is TRBD1 (6 bases). The ends were cut back, 6 bases at V and 2 bases at J, with 7 bases in the middle. The CDR3 is 12 amino acids. Per the germline V gene, CDR1 is SNHLY and CDR2 is FYNNEI.

This clonotype occurred a few times. The rearrangement links TRBV6-1 to TRBJ2-5; D might be TRBD2 (6 bases). V gave up 4 bases and J gave up 4 bases, with 10 bases separating them. The germline V gene encodes CDR1 MNHNS and CDR2 SASEGT. The CDR3 extends over 13 amino acids. CDR3 bases: TGTGCCAGCAGTGCGGGACTCCTAGAGACCCAGTACTTC. Residues: CASSAGLLETQYF.

This rearrangement joins TRBV2 to TRBJ1-6; D unclear. The CDR3 spans 16 residues. The germline V gene encodes CDR1 SNHLY and CDR2 FYNNEI. V shed 2 bases and J shed 4 bases, with 12 bases lying between them. DNA of the CDR3: TGTGCCAGCAGTGAAAGGATCCCGACTTATAATTCACCCCTCCACTTT. This encodes CASSERIPTYNSPLHF.

This clonotype appeared a few times. This chain links TRBV20-1 with TRBJ2-6; the D gene could be TRBD1 or TRBD2 (7 bases each). V was trimmed by 6 bases and J by 1 base, leaving 16 bases between them. Germline CDR1 reads DFQATT; CDR2 reads SNEGSKA (reference sequence). CDR3 length: 16 amino acids. The CDR3 region has the DNA TGCAGTGCCCTAAGACAGGGAGGGTCTGGGGCCAACGTCCTGACTTTC. Translating it yields CSALRQGGSGANVLTF.

The chain joins TRBV19 to TRBJ1-5; possible D gene TRBD1, 5 bases. CDR1 is LNHDA and CDR2 is SQIVND in the germline V gene (reference sequence). Trimming took 3 bases from V and 6 from J, leaving 9 bases between them. CDR3 length equals 13 residues. The CDR3 spells CASSIQGGQPQHF. As DNA, the CDR3 is TGTGCCAGTAGTATCCAGGGTGGTCAGCCCCAGCATTTT.

This clonotype was seen many times. The chain has TRBV29-1 and TRBJ2-4, with D possibly matching TRBD2 (5 bases). V lost 4 bases and J 3 bases, leaving 13 bases between the germline ends. Per the germline V gene, CDR1 is SQVTM and CDR2 is ANQGSEA. This CDR3 has 14 amino acids. CDR3 sequence: CSVGGSGGKNIQYF. The CDR3 DNA reads as TGCAGCGTTGGAGGGAGCGGTGGCAAAAACATTCAGTACTTC.